These T cell receptor beta chains were read from a single sample in a study of beta chain features in type 1 diabetes. Libraries were prepared by immunoSEQ multiplex PCR; TCRdb keeps only in-frame clonotypes and omits some of them. The sample holds roughly 350,000 clones, approximately 9.9% seen once. Sample: naive CD4+ T cells from blood. These receptors were taken from a woman aged 25-40 years in good health. Each CDR3 is given with its conserved first and last residue. The D gene is left open where the match is weak. Some rows have no size entry. The others give once, few or many, or a class for an expanded clone.

TRBJ2-7,-,TRBV7-8,few,CASSLRQASYEQYF,TGTGCCAGCAGCTTAAGACAGGCTTCCTACGAGCAGTACTTC
TRBJ1-2,TRBD1,TRBV18,once,CASSPLGQGDYGYTF,TGTGCCAGCTCACCGCTCGGACAGGGTGACTATGGCTACACCTTC
TRBJ2-3,TRBD2,TRBV9,-,CASSVFGGLGTDTQYF,TGTGCCAGCAGCGTTTTTGGGGGACTAGGCACAGATACGCAGTATTTT
TRBJ1-5,-,TRBV28,-,CASRFSPGTNNQPQHF,TGTGCCAGCAGATTTTCGCCAGGTACGAACAATCAGCCCCAGCATTTT
TRBJ2-2,TRBD1,TRBV11-2,few,CASSRDRADTGELFF,TGTGCCAGCAGCCGGGACAGGGCGGACACCGGGGAGCTGTTTTTT
TRBJ2-7,TRBD2,TRBV18,-,CASSPEGLAGVSEQYF,TGTGCCAGCTCACCAGAAGGGCTAGCGGGAGTCAGCGAGCAGTACTTC
TRBJ2-7,-,TRBV30,-,CAWSVPTSVQFYEQYF,TGTGCCTGGAGTGTACCGACATCCGTGCAGTTTTACGAGCAGTACTTC
TRBJ2-1,-,TRBV28,few,CASSQVGPSSYNEQFF,TGTGCCAGCAGCCAAGTGGGGCCGAGCTCCTACAATGAGCAGTTCTTC
TRBJ1-2,-,TRBV15,-,CATSRGGFGSNYGYTF,TGTGCCACCAGCAGAGGCGGCTTTGGTTCTAACTATGGCTACACCTTC
TRBJ1-1,-,TRBV7-9,-,CASSSEGVRNTEAFF,TGTGCCAGCAGCTCCGAGGGAGTCAGGAACACTGAAGCTTTCTTT
TRBJ2-7,TRBD1,TRBV9,few,CASSIRDSNYEQYF,TGTGCCAGCAGCATACGGGACAGTAACTACGAGCAGTACTTC
TRBJ2-1,-,TRBV11-2,few,CASSPGGGEQFF,TGTGCCAGCAGCCCCGGAGGTGGTGAGCAGTTCTTC
TRBJ2-2,TRBD1,TRBV30,-,CAGRGWAAGELFF,TGTGCCGGCAGGGGGTGGGCGGCCGGGGAGCTGTTTTTT
TRBJ2-1,TRBD2,TRBV6-5,-,CATVTSGRKNEQFF,TGTGCCACCGTTACTAGCGGGAGGAAGAATGAGCAGTTCTTC
TRBJ2-4,-,TRBV5-4,few,CASSLEHALNIQYF,TGTGCCAGCAGCTTGGAACACGCTCTAAACATTCAGTACTTC
TRBJ2-7,-,TRBV7-2,-,CASSSTVHTSYEQYF,TGTGCCAGCAGCTCGACAGTCCACACCTCCTACGAGCAGTACTTC
TRBJ1-5,TRBD1,TRBV6-1,-,CASGVQSGGPQHF,TGTGCCAGCGGGGTGCAGTCAGGGGGGCCCCAGCATTTT
TRBJ2-7,TRBD1,TRBV6-5,-,CASSYDRDRGYEQYF,TGTGCCAGCAGTTACGACCGGGACAGGGGGTACGAGCAGTACTTC
TRBJ2-1,TRBD2,TRBV6-6,-,CASSRAGVSTTNEQFF,TGTGCCAGCAGCAGGGCGGGGGTCTCGACTACAAATGAGCAGTTCTTC
TRBJ2-7,TRBD1,TRBV5-6,few,CASSLTGTASYEQYF,TGTGCCAGCAGCTTGACCGGGACAGCCTCCTACGAGCAGTACTTC
TRBJ2-1,TRBD2,TRBV5-1,few,CASSPGLGLSYNEQFF,TGCGCCAGCAGCCCGGGACTAGGGCTATCCTACAATGAGCAGTTCTTC
TRBJ2-7,-,TRBV7-9,few,CASSNIAAPVNEQYF,TGTGCCAGCAGCAACATAGCGGCGCCGGTCAACGAGCAGTACTTC
TRBJ2-2,-,TRBV21-1,few,CASSKVVPAGATGELFF,TGTGCCAGCAGCAAAGTTGTCCCAGCGGGAGCCACCGGGGAGCTGTTTTTT
TRBJ2-2,-,TRBV7-2,-,CASSPGWNGELFF,TGTGCCAGCAGCCCCGGGTGGAACGGGGAGCTGTTTTTT
TRBJ2-1,TRBD2,TRBV25-1,few,CASSELGGVYNEQFF,TGTGCCAGCAGTGAATTGGGAGGGGTCTACAATGAGCAGTTCTTC
TRBJ2-5,TRBD2,TRBV6-1,-,CATRVAGGETQYF,TGTGCCACCCGGGTAGCGGGAGGGGAGACCCAGTACTTC
TRBJ2-1,-,TRBV2,-,CASSNPALRDYNEQFF,TGTGCCAGCAGTAATCCGGCGTTGAGGGACTACAATGAGCAGTTCTTC
TRBJ2-7,-,TRBV21-1,few,CASGVPAGVPLEQYF,TGTGCCAGCGGGGTTCCAGCGGGCGTTCCGTTGGAGCAGTACTTC
TRBJ1-1,-,TRBV28,few,CASSFPGGEAFF,TGTGCCAGCAGTTTCCCCGGCGGTGAAGCTTTCTTT
TRBJ2-1,-,TRBV11-1,-,CASSLVRTKGEQFF,TGTGCCAGCAGCTTAGTACGGACTAAGGGGGAGCAGTTCTTC
TRBJ2-4,-,TRBV29-1,-,CSVGFGQGYDIQYF,TGCAGCGTTGGCTTCGGGCAGGGGTATGACATTCAGTACTTC
TRBJ2-7,-,TRBV7-8,few,CASTLEGRHYEQYF,TGTGCCAGCACCCTAGAGGGCAGACACTACGAGCAGTACTTC
TRBJ2-5,TRBD1,TRBV14,-,CASSTGTGTFGETQYF,TGTGCCAGCAGCACAGGGACAGGCACTTTCGGGGAGACCCAGTACTTC
TRBJ2-1,TRBD2,TRBV4-3,-,CASSQVLASGYNEQFF,TGCGCCAGCAGCCAAGTTTTGGCTAGCGGCTACAATGAGCAGTTCTTC
TRBJ2-7,TRBD2,TRBV9,-,CASSVSGADSVQYF,TGTGCCAGCAGCGTAAGCGGGGCGGATAGCGTGCAGTACTTC
TRBJ2-1,TRBD2,TRBV11-2,few,CASSLGLAGYNEQFF,TGTGCCAGCAGCTTAGGTCTAGCGGGCTACAATGAGCAGTTCTTC
TRBJ1-4,-,TRBV2,-,CASGITPGAEKLFF,TGTGCCAGCGGAATCACGCCTGGGGCAGAAAAACTGTTTTTT
TRBJ1-2,-,TRBV4-2,few,CASSQRGYGYTF,TGTGCCAGCAGCCAAAGAGGTTATGGCTACACCTTC
TRBJ2-3,TRBD2,TRBV14,few,CASSQDRATSGVKGDTQYF,TGTGCCAGCAGCCAAGATCGGGCGACTAGCGGGGTGAAGGGGGATACGCAGTATTTT
TRBJ2-4,-,TRBV20-1,-,CSAEDRNIQYF,TGCAGTGCGGAGGACCGGAACATTCAGTACTTC
TRBJ2-5,TRBD2,TRBV4-2,-,CASSKRVGTSGRVQETQYF,TGTGCCAGCAGCAAAAGGGTAGGGACTAGCGGAAGGGTACAAGAGACCCAGTACTTC
TRBJ2-7,-,TRBV14,-,CASSRRSYEQYF,TGTGCCAGCAGCCGCCGGTCCTACGAGCAGTACTTC
TRBJ2-7,-,TRBV29-1,-,CSVQGSGRALEQYF,TGCAGCGTTCAAGGGTCCGGGCGGGCCCTCGAGCAGTACTTC
TRBJ1-5,TRBD1,TRBV19,few,CASGSTGDNQPQHF,TGTGCCAGTGGGTCGACAGGGGACAATCAGCCCCAGCATTTT
TRBJ2-5,TRBD1,TRBV2,-,CASSGSGGAREQYF,TGTGCCAGCAGTGGGTCAGGGGGCGCGAGGGAGCAGTACTTC
TRBJ2-3,TRBD1,TRBV6-1,few,CASTFQGVDTQYF,TGTGCCAGCACCTTTCAGGGGGTAGATACGCAGTATTTT
TRBJ2-1,-,TRBV28,-,CASSFGGPYNEQFF,TGTGCCAGCAGTTTTGGGGGCCCCTACAATGAGCAGTTCTTC
TRBJ2-7,-,TRBV7-2,few,CASSLRPRIGTYEQYF,TGTGCCAGCAGCTTACGACCTAGGATAGGAACCTACGAGCAGTACTTC
TRBJ2-3,TRBD2,TRBV9,few,CASSVASGRISDTQYF,TGTGCCAGCAGCGTAGCCAGCGGGAGGATTTCAGATACGCAGTATTTT
TRBJ1-2,TRBD1,TRBV5-1,-,CASGQTGYGYTF,TGCGCCAGCGGCCAGACAGGGTATGGCTACACCTTC
TRBJ2-1,TRBD2,TRBV7-2,few,CASSPQTGTSGRNEQFF,TGTGCCAGCAGCCCGCAAACCGGGACTAGCGGGAGAAATGAGCAGTTCTTC
TRBJ2-7,TRBD2,TRBV7-2,few,CASSLALLAASSYEQYF,TGTGCCAGCAGCTTAGCGCTTCTAGCGGCCAGCTCCTACGAGCAGTACTTC
TRBJ2-7,TRBD1,TRBV18,-,CASSPDRVTHEQYF,TGTGCCAGCTCACCAGACAGGGTAACCCACGAGCAGTACTTC
TRBJ1-5,-,TRBV7-2,few,CASSLTGIGVQPQHF,TGTGCCAGCAGCTTAACAGGAATAGGAGTTCAGCCCCAGCATTTT